This T cell receptor (beta chain) was documented in a study of T cell repertoires in cytomegalovirus infection. Whole-study context: Matching HLA type, along with CMV infection, was indicated by public TCR beta signatures.

This clonotype has only a few counts. The antigen remains unidentified. Overall study findings and caveats: The cumulative frequency of public TCR beta families identified carriers of CMV plus the relevant HLA. Clonotype analysis showed dominance of the ex vivo response by HLA-C-restricted CMV-specific TCR beta clonotypes.

The V end was cut by 5 bases, the J end by 4 bases, with 18 bases between. CDR3 size: 15 residues. Germline lookup yields CDR1 MDHEN and CDR2 SYDVKM. TCRdb ran MiXCR on the reads and lists one entry per CDR3 protein. The repertoire has a few hundred thousand distinct CDR3 sequences, about 17% of them found once; the top ten carry around 47%. Material for sequencing was CD8+ T cells from PBMCs. The chain employs TRBV28 and TRBJ2-7; D gene uncertain. The source of this sequence is a human donor in good health (CMV status not recorded). Some clones in this sample may be carry-over from other donors' samples. CDR3: CASSLIYSMKYEQYF. DNA of the CDR3: TGTGCCAGCAGTCTCATCTATTCGATGAAGTACGAGCAGTACTTC.